The next 21 T cell receptor beta chains were all read from a single sample in a study of post-analysis software for immune sequencing data. Carried by the TCR beta cDNA libraries were unique molecular identifiers. A single record per CDR3 protein comes from TCRdb applying MiXCR to the PCR reads. The sample has almost 700,000 distinct CDR3 sequences, more than 50% seen once. Study-level points and caveats: TRBV segments more frequent in patients than in controls numbered roughly 5 and included TRBV5-6, TRBV5-1 and TRBV20-1.

Their specific antigens are unknown. Material: blood. The receptors shown here come from a girl between 2 and 10 years old with multiple sclerosis.

This clonotype came up a few times. The chain has TRBV2 and TRBJ1-1, with 9 nucleotides matching TRBD1. The CDR3 has 14 residues. Looked up from germline, CDR1 is SNHLY and CDR2 is FYNNEI. The V and J ends lost 6 bases and 4 bases, in that order; junction bases with no gene match: 6. CDR3: CASRTGTGITEAFF. CDR3 DNA sequence: TGTGCCAGCAGGACGGGGACAGGGATCACTGAAGCTTTCTTT.

This clonotype was seen more than once but under ten times. This rearrangement joins TRBV6-6 to TRBJ2-7, with 11 bases aligning to TRBD1. Germline assignment: CDR1 MNHNY and CDR2 SVGAGI (reference sequence). This CDR3 has 16 residues. Germline trimming cut 0 bases from V and 4 bases from J; bases unmatched to any gene: 5. The CDR3, as DNA: TGTGCCAGCAGTTACTCCCCCCGGGACAGGGGGTACGAGCAGTACTTC. Translated: CASSYSPRDRGYEQYF.

The genes are TRBV5-1 and TRBJ1-2, with TRBD1 identical over 7 bases. Trimming took 3 bases from V and 5 from J; bases not matched to a gene: 10. Germline CDR1 reads SGHRS; CDR2 reads YFSETQ. This CDR3 contains 15 residues. DNA for the CDR3: TGCGCCAGCAGCTGGAGCCGACAGGGCCTGTATGGCTACACCTTC. It yields the protein CASSWSRQGLYGYTF.

CDR3 sequence reads: CASRGQAVPYEQYF. The CDR3 nucleotides are TGTGCCAGCAGAGGACAGGCGGTCCCCTACGAGCAGTACTTC. V and J are TRBV6-5 and TRBJ2-7; TRBD1 matches 7 bases. The junction had 7 bases not matched to a gene; V was cut back by 6 bases and J by 2 bases. The CDR3 has 14 residues. CDR1 is MNHEY, CDR2 SVGAGI, per germline.

The V and J genes are TRBV5-1 and TRBJ1-1; D perhaps matches TRBD1 (5 bases). Germline V lookup: CDR1 SGHRS, CDR2 YFSETQ. The CDR3 consists of 15 residues. The V end lost 0 bases, the J end lost 5 bases, and 14 bases lay between the germline ends. This CDR3 reads CASSLVRGGVTEAFF. The DNA of the CDR3 is TGCGCCAGCAGCTTGGTTCGGGGCGGAGTTACTGAAGCTTTCTTT.

The chain is built from TRBV11-2 and TRBJ1-2; 8 nucleotides match TRBD1. Germline lookup yields CDR1 SGHAT and CDR2 FQNNGV. There are 17 residues in the CDR3. V lost 0 bases to trimming and J lost 4 bases; unmatched junction nucleotides: 10. Here the CDR3 DNA reads TGTGCCAGCAGCTTAGACACGGGGCAGGGGGCGTTCTATGGCTACACCTTC. Translated, it gives CASSLDTGQGAFYGYTF.

This clonotype has a handful of counts. The genes are TRBV2 and TRBJ2-7, with 10 nucleotides matching TRBD1. Germline CDR1 is SNHLY and CDR2 is FYNNEI. V gave up 3 bases and J gave up 5 bases; unmatched junction bases: 7. This CDR3 contains 15 residues. The CDR3 here is CASSDRDRGIHEQYF. The CDR3 nucleotides are TGTGCCAGCAGTGATCGGGACAGGGGAATCCACGAGCAGTACTTC.

The chain has TRBV7-9 and TRBJ1-1, with D hard to call. The V gene's germline CDR1 is SEHNR and CDR2 FQNEAQ (reference sequence). V was shortened by 3 bases and J by 7 bases, with 9 bases between the two germline ends. The CDR3 runs 12 residues. Written as DNA, the CDR3 is TGTGCCAGCAGCTTCGACATCTTTGAAGCTTTCTTT. Protein: CASSFDIFEAFF. Drawing the rest from reference TRBV7-9 and TRBJ1-1, the complete variable domain is DTGVSQNPRHKITKRGQNVTFRCDPISEHNRLYWYRQTLGQGPEFLTYFQNEAQLEKSRLLSDRFSAERPKGSFSTLEIQRTEQGDSAMYLCASSFDIFEAFFGQGTRLTVV.

The gene calls are TRBV29-1 and TRBJ2-1; 7 nucleotides align to TRBD2. Germline V CDR1 and CDR2: SQVTM, ANQGSEA. The CDR3 contains 16 residues. V lost 6 bases to trimming and J lost 3 bases; unmatched junction nucleotides: 14. The CDR3 DNA sequence: TGCAGCGTCCAAGTCCGGGAGGTTGATTACTACAATGAGCAGTTCTTC. This gives the protein CSVQVREVDYYNEQFF.

V and J are TRBV4-1 and TRBJ1-1; D not resolved. Germline CDR1 and CDR2: MGHRA and YSYEKL. Trimming took 3 bases from V and 0 from J, leaving 23 bases between them. This CDR3 is 19 amino acids long. Here the CDR3 reads CASSHDLTLQNRLNTEAFF. CDR3 in DNA: TGCGCCAGCAGCCACGACCTGACACTGCAGAACCGGCTGAACACTGAAGCTTTCTTT.

The chain combines TRBV20-1 with TRBJ2-1; D possibly corresponds to TRBD1 (6 bases). Germline-derived CDR1 and CDR2 are DFQATT and SNEGSKA (reference sequence). Trimming removed 1 base at V and 7 bases at J, with 23 bases between. The CDR3 has 17 residues. CDR3 sequence (DNA): TGCAGTGCTAGAGTCCTAACTCCTTCCGGGACAAGGAATGAGCAGTTCTTC. This gives the protein CSARVLTPSGTRNEQFF.

J is TRBJ1-1 and V is TRBV2; the D gene is possibly TRBD1 (6 bases). Germline V gives CDR1 SNHLY, CDR2 FYNNEI. CDR3 length equals 12 residues. V was shortened by 4 bases and J by 8 bases, with 11 bases between the two germline ends. CDR3 loop: CASSADRLEAFF. As DNA, the CDR3 is TGTGCCAGCAGTGCTGACAGGTTAGAAGCTTTCTTT.

In its sample, this clonotype was seen a few times. V gene TRBV5-4 combines with J gene TRBJ2-1; 8 bases align to TRBD2. The CDR3 is 14 residues long. Germline V gene sequence: CDR1 SGHNT, CDR2 YYREEE (reference sequence). V lost 1 base, J lost 13 bases, and 10 bases stayed unmatched. The CDR3, as DNA: TGTGCCAGCAGCTTGATGGGGGAGCGGGAGACCCAGTTCTTC. Translation: CASSLMGERETQFF.

In regard to this clonotype: One end of the junction is discordant with germline, which a read error may explain. V and J are TRBV11-1 and TRBJ2-1; 10 nucleotides agree with TRBD2. Germline CDR1 reads SGHAT; CDR2 reads FQDESV (reference sequence). The CDR3 runs to 12 residues. The CDR3 DNA is TGTGCCAGCAGTTTCCTAGCGGGAGAGCCGTTCTTC. Its protein product is CASSFLAGEPFF.

J is TRBJ1-2 and V is TRBV20-1; no clear D. V lost 3 bases and J 1 base, leaving 9 bases between the germline ends. The CDR3 sequence is 13 residues long. Germline V gene data show CDR1 as DFQATT and CDR2 as SNEGSKA (reference sequence). CDR3 bases: TGCAGTGCTAGGAGCCCAGTTAACTATGGCTACACCTTC. It encodes CSARSPVNYGYTF.

The chain couples TRBV6-6 to TRBJ2-5, with 11 bases identical to TRBD2. The ends lost 5 bases at V and 4 bases at J; junction bases unmatched: 6. The CDR3 totals 15 residues. Germline V gene lookup returns CDR1 MNHNY and CDR2 SVGAGI (reference sequence). The CDR3 DNA reads as TGTGCCAGCAGTACATCCGGGACTAGCGGAGAGACCCAGTACTTC. This translates into CASSTSGTSGETQYF.

This chain joins TRBV7-2 and TRBJ2-1; TRBD1 aligns across 7 bases. Germline V gene lookup returns CDR1 SGHTA and CDR2 FQGNSA. This CDR3 contains 15 residues. With V trimmed by 3 bases and J by 2 bases, 4 bases remained unmatched. CDR3 DNA: TGTGCCAGCAGCTTTACCGGGACAGCCTACAATGAGCAGTTCTTC. It is translated as CASSFTGTAYNEQFF. Together with reference TRBV7-2 and TRBJ2-1, the CDR3 gives the full variable domain: GAGVSQSPSNKVTEKGKDVELRCDPISGHTALYWYRQSLGQGLEFLIYFQGNSAPDKSGLPSDRFSAERTGGSVSTLTIQRTQQEDSAVYLCASSFTGTAYNEQFFGPGTRLTVL.

V and J are TRBV5-1 and TRBJ2-1; no clear D. Per germline, CDR1 SGHRS and CDR2 YFSETQ. V was shortened by 3 bases and J by 12 bases, with 13 bases between the two germline ends. The CDR3 contains 12 residues. Written as DNA, the CDR3 is TGCGCCAGCAGCTCCAACACTGCATTGCAGTTCTTC. Amino acids: CASSSNTALQFF. Together with reference TRBV5-1 and TRBJ2-1, the CDR3 gives the full variable domain: KAGVTQTPRYLIKTRGQQVTLSCSPISGHRSVSWYQQTPGQGLQFLFEYFSETQRNKGNFPGRFSGRQFSNSRSEMNVSTLELGDSALYLCASSSNTALQFFGPGTRLTVL.

The chain recombines TRBV6-6 with TRBJ1-2; tentatively, D is TRBD1 (5 bases). Trimming stripped 0 bases from V and 4 bases from J, with 9 bases between. CDR1 and CDR2 from the germline V gene are MNHNY and SVGAGI (reference sequence). CDR3 length: 14 amino acids. The CDR3 DNA is TGTGCCAGCAGTTACTCGGGGGGACCCTATGGCTACACCTTC. Its translation: CASSYSGGPYGYTF.

The V gene is TRBV20-1, the J gene TRBJ2-3; D is uncertain. Trimming pared 1 base from V and 0 bases from J, leaving 11 bases between. Per the germline V gene, CDR1 is DFQATT and CDR2 is SNEGSKA (reference sequence). This CDR3 contains 15 residues. Written as DNA, the CDR3 is TGCAGTGCTAGAGGGGTCGACACTAGCACAGATACGCAGTATTTT. Amino acid sequence: CSARGVDTSTDTQYF.

This chain links TRBV29-1 with TRBJ2-3; 7 bases line up with TRBD2. CDR1 is SQVTM and CDR2 is ANQGSEA in the germline V gene. This CDR3 is 14 amino acids long. After removal of 8 bases from V and 4 bases from J, the junction contained 12 bases not matched to a gene. The CDR3 sequence: CSIGCGGGADTQYF. The CDR3 DNA follows: TGCAGCATAGGCTGCGGGGGAGGGGCAGATACGCAGTATTTT.